Listed below are T cell receptor beta chains from one sample, sequenced in a study of T cell responses to AZD1222 COVID-19 vaccine. Repertoires were generated with immunoSEQ multiplex PCR, while TCRdb's copy carries only in-frame clones and drops some. The sample includes some 99,000 clones, around nine tenths of them seen just once. The sequenced sample was peripheral blood, obtained 28 days after the second AZD1222 dose. These receptors were obtained from an adult who received the AZD1222 COVID-19 vaccine. Each CDR3 is given with its conserved first and last residue.

J: TRBJ1-3
length: 16
V: TRBV11-2
CDR3: CASSLGPGRSGNTIYF

J: TRBJ1-6
length: 16
V: TRBV5-1
CDR3: CASSLTGTRYNSPLHF

J: TRBJ2-6
length: 18
V: TRBV2
CDR3: CASSEVGTGIPGANVLTF

J: TRBJ2-3
length: 16
V: TRBV27
CDR3: CASSSLVTGGTDTQYF

J: TRBJ2-1
length: 15
V: TRBV7-3
CDR3: CASSDKASGRSEQFF

J: TRBJ2-7
length: 13
V: TRBV12-3/TRBV12-4
CDR3: CASGSGDSYEQYF

J: TRBJ1-2
length: 14
V: TRBV9
CDR3: CASSTRSDSSGYTF

J: TRBJ2-5
length: 13
V: TRBV11-2
CDR3: CASSLYVWETQYF

J: TRBJ2-1
length: 15
V: TRBV6-5
CDR3: CASSPHPLGYNEQFF

J: TRBJ2-1
length: 15
V: TRBV7-3
CDR3: CASSLGRFSYNEQFF

J: TRBJ1-1
length: 13
V: TRBV24-1
CDR3: CATSDFSTSAAFF

J: TRBJ2-7
length: 12
V: TRBV5-8
CDR3: CASSLRLARQYF

J: TRBJ2-1
length: 12
V: TRBV7-3
CDR3: CASSSDTGEQFF

J: TRBJ2-1
length: 15
V: TRBV10-1
CDR3: CASSVTRQGKNEQFF

J: TRBJ1-3
length: 14
V: TRBV5-1
CDR3: CASSFEGGWNTIYF

J: TRBJ1-6
length: 15
V: TRBV5-1
CDR3: CASSLVGRENSPLHF

J: TRBJ2-2
length: 15
V: TRBV9
CDR3: CASSVSGRNTGELFF

J: TRBJ2-7
length: 14
V: TRBV3-1/TRBV3-2
CDR3: CASSIGHTAYEQYF

J: TRBJ1-1
length: 17
V: TRBV29-1
CDR3: CSVAQGGNSGRNTEAFF

J: TRBJ2-7
length: 14
V: TRBV6-5
CDR3: CASSFRGGPDEQYF

J: TRBJ2-1
length: 15
V: TRBV28
CDR3: CASRSLAGTINEQFF

J: TRBJ2-5
length: 15
V: TRBV9
CDR3: CASSTSSGLGETQYF

J: TRBJ2-3
length: 18
V: TRBV28
CDR3: CASSSRTSGRPSTDTQYF

J: TRBJ2-5
length: 13
V: TRBV7-8
CDR3: CASSEDKVGTQYF

J: TRBJ1-1
length: 11
V: TRBV29-1
CDR3: CSVRLATEAFF

J: TRBJ1-3
length: 16
V: TRBV15
CDR3: CATSRGFQGTGNTIYF

J: TRBJ1-1
length: 13
V: TRBV24-1
CDR3: CATSQDLNTEAFF

J: TRBJ1-2
length: 13
V: TRBV2
CDR3: CASSVSRIYGYTF

J: TRBJ1-1
length: 15
V: TRBV18
CDR3: CASSPKEGARTEAFF

J: TRBJ2-2
length: 15
V: TRBV5-1
CDR3: CASSLDFRNTGELFF

J: TRBJ2-7
length: 14
V: TRBV7-9
CDR3: CASSFPGLTYEQYF

J: TRBJ2-3
length: 14
V: TRBV9
CDR3: CASSPHGGDYTQYF

J: TRBJ2-1
length: 13
V: TRBV14
CDR3: CASSQEYRGREFF

J: TRBJ2-1
length: 10
V: TRBV2
CDR3: CASSDWEQFF

J: TRBJ1-2
length: 15
V: TRBV4-1
CDR3: CASSQERGGWAGYTF